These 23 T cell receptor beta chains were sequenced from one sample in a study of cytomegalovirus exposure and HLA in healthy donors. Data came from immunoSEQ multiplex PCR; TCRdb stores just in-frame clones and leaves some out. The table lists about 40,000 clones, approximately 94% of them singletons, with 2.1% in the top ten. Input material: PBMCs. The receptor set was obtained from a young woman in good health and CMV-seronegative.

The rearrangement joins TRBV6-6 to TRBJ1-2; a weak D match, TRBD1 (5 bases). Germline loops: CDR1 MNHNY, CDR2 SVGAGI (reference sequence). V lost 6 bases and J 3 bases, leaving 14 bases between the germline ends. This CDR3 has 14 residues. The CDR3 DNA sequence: TGTGCCAGCAGCCCGGGGCGGGGAGACTATGGCTACACCTTC. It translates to CASSPGRGDYGYTF.

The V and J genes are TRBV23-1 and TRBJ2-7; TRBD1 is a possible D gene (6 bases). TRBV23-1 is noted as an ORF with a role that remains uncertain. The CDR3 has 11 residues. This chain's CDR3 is CARDNALQQYF. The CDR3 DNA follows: TGCGCTCGGGACAACGCTCTACAGCAGTACTTC.

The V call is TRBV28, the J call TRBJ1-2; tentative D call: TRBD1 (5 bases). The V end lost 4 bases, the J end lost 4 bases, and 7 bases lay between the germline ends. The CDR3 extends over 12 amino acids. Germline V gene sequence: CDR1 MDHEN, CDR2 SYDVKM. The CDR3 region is CASSSDSYGYTF. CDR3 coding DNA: TGTGCCAGCAGTTCCGACAGCTATGGCTACACCTTC.

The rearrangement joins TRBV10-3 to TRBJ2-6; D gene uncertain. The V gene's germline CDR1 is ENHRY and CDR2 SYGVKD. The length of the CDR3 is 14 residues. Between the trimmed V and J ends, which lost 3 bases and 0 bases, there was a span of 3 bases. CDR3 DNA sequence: TGTGCCATCAGTGACGGCTCTGGGGCCAACGTCCTGACTTTC. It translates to CAISDGSGANVLTF.

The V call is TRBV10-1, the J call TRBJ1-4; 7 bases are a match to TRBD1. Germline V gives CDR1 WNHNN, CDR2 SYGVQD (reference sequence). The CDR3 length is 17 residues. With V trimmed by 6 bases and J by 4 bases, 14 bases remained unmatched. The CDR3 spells CASSSQGDPPNNEKLFF. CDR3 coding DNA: TGCGCCAGCAGCTCCCAGGGGGATCCTCCCAATAATGAAAAACTGTTTTTT.

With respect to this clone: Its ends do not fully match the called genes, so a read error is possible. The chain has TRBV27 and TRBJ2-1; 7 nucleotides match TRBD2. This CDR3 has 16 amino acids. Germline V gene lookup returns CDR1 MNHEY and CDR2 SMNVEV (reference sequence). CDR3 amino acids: CASSLGLGGRINGQFF. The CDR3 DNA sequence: TGTGCCAGCAGCCTAGGTCTCGGCGGGAGAATAAATGGGCAGTTCTTC.

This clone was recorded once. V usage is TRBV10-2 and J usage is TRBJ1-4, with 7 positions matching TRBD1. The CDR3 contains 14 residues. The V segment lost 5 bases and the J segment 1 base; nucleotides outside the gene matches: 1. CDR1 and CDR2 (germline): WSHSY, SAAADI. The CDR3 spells CASSSGGTNEKLFF. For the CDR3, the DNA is TGCGCCAGCAGTTCAGGGGGAACTAATGAAAAACTGTTTTTT.

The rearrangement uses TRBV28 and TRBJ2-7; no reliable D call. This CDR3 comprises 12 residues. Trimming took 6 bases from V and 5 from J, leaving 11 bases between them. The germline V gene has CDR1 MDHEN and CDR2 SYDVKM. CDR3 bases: TGTGCCAGCAGCCCCCTAAGAAACGAGCAGTACTTC. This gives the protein CASSPLRNEQYF.

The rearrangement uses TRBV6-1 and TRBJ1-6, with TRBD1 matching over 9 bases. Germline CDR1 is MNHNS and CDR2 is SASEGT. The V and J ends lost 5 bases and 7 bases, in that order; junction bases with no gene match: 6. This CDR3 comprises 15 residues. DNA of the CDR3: TGTGCCAGCAGTCCTGAGACAGGGGGAAATTCACCCCTCCACTTT. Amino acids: CASSPETGGNSPLHF.

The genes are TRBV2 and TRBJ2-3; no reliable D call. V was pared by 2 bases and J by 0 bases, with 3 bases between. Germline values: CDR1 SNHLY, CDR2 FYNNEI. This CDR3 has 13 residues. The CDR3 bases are TGTGCCAGCAGTGAACCTAGCACAGATACGCAGTATTTT. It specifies CASSEPSTDTQYF.

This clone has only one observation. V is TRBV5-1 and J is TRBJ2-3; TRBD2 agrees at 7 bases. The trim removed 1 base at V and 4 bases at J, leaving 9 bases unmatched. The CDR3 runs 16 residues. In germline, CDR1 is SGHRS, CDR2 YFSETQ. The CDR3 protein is CASSLSGLGSADTQYF. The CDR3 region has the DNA TGCGCCAGCAGCTTGTCCGGACTAGGCAGTGCAGATACGCAGTATTTT. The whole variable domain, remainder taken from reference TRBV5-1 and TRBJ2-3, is KAGVTQTPRYLIKTRGQQVTLSCSPISGHRSVSWYQQTPGQGLQFLFEYFSETQRNKGNFPGRFSGRQFSNSRSEMNVSTLELGDSALYLCASSLSGLGSADTQYFGPGTRLTVL.

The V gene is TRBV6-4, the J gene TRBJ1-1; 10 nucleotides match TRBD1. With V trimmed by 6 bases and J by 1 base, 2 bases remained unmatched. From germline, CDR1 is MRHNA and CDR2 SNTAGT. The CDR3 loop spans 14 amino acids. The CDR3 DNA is TGTGCCAGCAGGGGACAGGGGACGAACACTGAAGCTTTCTTT. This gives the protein CASRGQGTNTEAFF.

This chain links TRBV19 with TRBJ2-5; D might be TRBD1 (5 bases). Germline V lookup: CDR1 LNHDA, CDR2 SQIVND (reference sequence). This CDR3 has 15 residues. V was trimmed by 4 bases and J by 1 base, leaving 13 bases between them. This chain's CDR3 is CASSTYRTTQETQYF. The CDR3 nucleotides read TGTGCCAGTAGTACGTACAGGACAACCCAAGAGACCCAGTACTTC.

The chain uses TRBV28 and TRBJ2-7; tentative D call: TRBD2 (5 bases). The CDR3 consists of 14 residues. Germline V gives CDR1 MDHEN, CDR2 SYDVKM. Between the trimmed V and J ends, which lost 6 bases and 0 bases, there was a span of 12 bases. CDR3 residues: CASRSSGNSYEQYF. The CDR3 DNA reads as TGTGCCAGCAGGTCAAGCGGCAACTCCTACGAGCAGTACTTC.

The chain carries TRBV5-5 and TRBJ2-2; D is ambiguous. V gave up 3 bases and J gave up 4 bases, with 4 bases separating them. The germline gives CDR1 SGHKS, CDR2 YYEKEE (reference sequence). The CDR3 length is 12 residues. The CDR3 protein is CASSSGTGELFF. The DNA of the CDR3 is TGTGCCAGCAGCTCGGGCACCGGGGAGCTGTTTTTT.

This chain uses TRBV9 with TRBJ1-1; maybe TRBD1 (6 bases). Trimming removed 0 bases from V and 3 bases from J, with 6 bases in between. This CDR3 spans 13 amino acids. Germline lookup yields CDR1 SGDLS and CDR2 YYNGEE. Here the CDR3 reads CASSVGQDTEAFF. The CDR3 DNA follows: TGTGCCAGCAGCGTAGGACAGGACACTGAAGCTTTCTTT.

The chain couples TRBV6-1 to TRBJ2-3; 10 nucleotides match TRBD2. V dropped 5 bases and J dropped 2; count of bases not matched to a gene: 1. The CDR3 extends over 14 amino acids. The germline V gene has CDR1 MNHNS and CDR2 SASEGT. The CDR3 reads CASSSGRATDTQYF. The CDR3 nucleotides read TGTGCCAGCAGTAGCGGGAGGGCCACAGATACGCAGTATTTT.

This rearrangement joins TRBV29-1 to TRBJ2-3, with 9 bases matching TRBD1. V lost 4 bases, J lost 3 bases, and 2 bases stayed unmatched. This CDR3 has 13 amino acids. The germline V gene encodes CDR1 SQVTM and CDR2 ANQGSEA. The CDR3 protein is CSVGGQGTDTQYF. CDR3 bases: TGCAGCGTTGGAGGACAGGGGACAGATACGCAGTATTTT.

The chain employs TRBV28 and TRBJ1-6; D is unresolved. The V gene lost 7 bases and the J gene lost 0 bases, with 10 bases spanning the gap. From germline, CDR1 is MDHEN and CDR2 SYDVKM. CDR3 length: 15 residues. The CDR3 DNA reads TGTGCCAGCAACCGCGGGAGCTCCTATAATTCACCCCTCCACTTT. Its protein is CASNRGSSYNSPLHF. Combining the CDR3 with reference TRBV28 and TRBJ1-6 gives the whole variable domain DVKVTQSSRYLVKRTGEKVFLECVQDMDHENMFWYRQDPGLGLRLIYFSYDVKMKEKGDIPEGYSVSREKKERFSLILESASTNQTSMYLCASNRGSSYNSPLHFGNGTRLTVT.

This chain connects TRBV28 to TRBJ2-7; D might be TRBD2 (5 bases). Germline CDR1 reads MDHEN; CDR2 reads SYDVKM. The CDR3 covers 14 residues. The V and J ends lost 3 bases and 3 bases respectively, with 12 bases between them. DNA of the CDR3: TGTGCCAGCAGTTTTGGAAAGGGAGTCTACGAGCAGTACTTC. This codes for CASSFGKGVYEQYF.

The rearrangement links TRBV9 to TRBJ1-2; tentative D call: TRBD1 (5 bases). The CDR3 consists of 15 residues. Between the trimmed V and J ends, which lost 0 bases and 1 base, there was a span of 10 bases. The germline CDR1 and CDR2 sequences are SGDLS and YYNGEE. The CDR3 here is CASSVGQSFNYGYTF. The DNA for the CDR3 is TGTGCCAGCAGCGTAGGACAGTCTTTTAACTATGGCTACACCTTC.

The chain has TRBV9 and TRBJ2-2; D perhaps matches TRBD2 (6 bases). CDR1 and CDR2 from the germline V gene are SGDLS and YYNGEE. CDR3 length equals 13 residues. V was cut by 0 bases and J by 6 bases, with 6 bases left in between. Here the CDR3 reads CASSVGGAGELFF. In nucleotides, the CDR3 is TGTGCCAGCAGCGTAGGGGGGGCCGGGGAGCTGTTTTTT. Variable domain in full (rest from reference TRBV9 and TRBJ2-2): DSGVTQTPKHLITATGQRVTLRCSPRSGDLSVYWYQQSLDQGLQFLIQYYNGEERAKGNILERFSAQQFPDLHSELNLSSLELGDSALYFCASSVGGAGELFFGEGSRLTVL.

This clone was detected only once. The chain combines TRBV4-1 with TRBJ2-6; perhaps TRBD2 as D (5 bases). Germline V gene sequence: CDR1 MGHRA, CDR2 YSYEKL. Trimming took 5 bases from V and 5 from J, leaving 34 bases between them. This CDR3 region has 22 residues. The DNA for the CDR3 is TGCGCCAGCAGCGGATCGACGAGAGCAGCGCGACTACCACAAAGTCGGGCCAACGTCCTGACTTTC. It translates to CASSGSTRAARLPQSRANVLTF.